A single sample is the source of the 30 T cell receptor beta chains below, sequenced in a study of T cells after yellow fever vaccination. TCRdb reprocessed the 5' RACE reads via MiXCR and lists one record per CDR3 protein. This table has some 560,000 distinct CDR3 sequences, around 17% appearing once. The input for sequencing was PBMCs, taken 4 to 6 days after the first yellow fever vaccination. The source is a man aged 18 to 29 who received the YFV17D yellow fever vaccine.

This clonotype was found a few times. V is TRBV7-9 and J is TRBJ1-1; 7 bases are shared with TRBD1. With V trimmed by 5 bases and J by 4 bases, 10 bases remained unmatched. Germline values: CDR1 SEHNR, CDR2 FQNEAQ (reference sequence). This CDR3 region has 15 residues. CDR3 loop: CASSPPPTGFTEAFF. The CDR3 coding sequence is TGTGCCAGCAGCCCACCGCCGACAGGGTTCACTGAAGCTTTCTTT.

This clonotype was counted ten times or more. The chain has TRBV23-1 and TRBJ2-5; a weak D match, TRBD1 (5 bases). TRBV23-1 is treated as an ORF (open reading frame) with a function not yet certain. The CDR3 contains 15 residues. Between the trimmed V and J ends, which lost 3 bases and 3 bases, there was a span of 14 bases. The CDR3 loop is CASSQAGLTKETQYF. CDR3 DNA: TGCGCCAGCAGTCAGGCAGGGCTTACTAAAGAGACCCAGTACTTC.

The chain joins TRBV11-2 to TRBJ1-2; TRBD1 might be the D (6 bases). CDR3 length: 18 residues. The germline V and J ends were trimmed by 6 bases and 0 bases, with 23 bases remaining between them. The germline gives CDR1 SGHAT, CDR2 FQNNGV. CDR3 protein: CASRPRRIRGGANYGYTF. The CDR3 DNA reads as TGTGCCAGCAGACCCCGCAGGATCAGGGGAGGAGCTAACTATGGCTACACCTTC.

This clonotype was observed a handful of times. This chain uses TRBV7-2 with TRBJ1-5; possibly TRBD1 for D (6 bases). Deletions cut 4 bases from V and 0 bases from J, with 13 bases between. The CDR3 has 16 residues. Germline loops: CDR1 SGHTA, CDR2 FQGNSA. The CDR3 coding sequence is TGTGCCAGCAGCTCGAGGGACACCTATAGCAATCAGCCCCAGCATTTT. Protein: CASSSRDTYSNQPQHF.

The V call is TRBV9, the J call TRBJ2-1; possible D gene TRBD1, 5 bases. Trimming took off 0 bases at V and 8 bases at J, with 15 bases between the two ends. Germline CDR1 and CDR2: SGDLS and YYNGEE. This CDR3 contains 15 residues. The CDR3 region has the DNA TGTGCCAGCAGCGTAGCGGCGACCAGGGTGCATGAGCAGTTCTTC. Translating it yields CASSVAATRVHEQFF.

The chain carries TRBV30 and TRBJ2-3, with 14 bases matching TRBD2. V lost 4 bases to trimming and J lost 2 bases; unmatched junction nucleotides: 2. Germline V gives CDR1 GTSNPN, CDR2 SVGIG (reference sequence). This CDR3 contains 15 residues. The CDR3 region is CAWTGLAGVTDTQYF. In DNA, the CDR3 is TGTGCCTGGACGGGACTAGCGGGGGTCACAGATACGCAGTATTTT.

The CDR3 protein is CASSYSPSSGNTIYF. The CDR3 region has the DNA TGTGCCAGCAGTTACTCGCCTTCTTCTGGAAACACCATATATTTT. The chain combines TRBV6-5 with TRBJ1-3; D remains unclear. The CDR3 totals 15 residues. Germline-derived CDR1 and CDR2 are MNHEY and SVGAGI. The ends were cut back, 0 bases at V and 1 base at J, with 7 bases in the middle.

Comments on this clonotype: Sequence at one end of the junction differs from germline and may be a read error. The chain links TRBV7-2 to TRBJ2-5, with D tentatively TRBD2 (6 bases). CDR3 size: 14 residues. CDR1 is SGHTA and CDR2 is FQGNSA in the germline V gene. In DNA form, the CDR3 reads TGCGCCAGCAGCTTGTTCGGGGGAAGGGAGACCCAGTACTTC. Encoded protein: CASSLFGGRETQYF.

The rearrangement uses TRBV24-1 and TRBJ2-3; 9 nucleotides align to TRBD1. CDR1 is KGHDR and CDR2 is SFDVKD in the germline V gene. V lost 3 bases, J lost 4 bases, and 7 bases stayed unmatched. CDR3 size: 16 residues. The CDR3 DNA reads TGTGCCACCAGTGATCGCACAGGGGGCGCCCCAGATACGCAGTATTTT. Residues: CATSDRTGGAPDTQYF.

This clonotype has just a few counts. The chain combines TRBV7-9 with TRBJ2-6; 7 positions match TRBD2. CDR1 is SEHNR, CDR2 FQNEAQ, per germline (reference sequence). J gave up 0 bases and V 6 bases, and 5 bases lay outside the gene matches. The CDR3 sequence is 16 residues long. The CDR3 nucleotides are TGTGCCAGCAGTCGCGGGGGAATCTCTGGGGCCAACGTCCTGACTTTC. Translation gives CASSRGGISGANVLTF. Based on the CDR3 plus reference TRBV7-9 and TRBJ2-6, the full variable domain is DTGVSQNPRHKITKRGQNVTFRCDPISEHNRLYWYRQTLGQGPEFLTYFQNEAQLEKSRLLSDRFSAERPKGSFSTLEIQRTEQGDSAMYLCASSRGGISGANVLTFGAGSRLTVL.

J is TRBJ2-1 and V is TRBV4-1; tentative D call: TRBD2 (6 bases). This CDR3 has 16 amino acids. V lost 1 base to trimming and J lost 8 bases, with 18 bases between them. The germline V gene has CDR1 MGHRA and CDR2 YSYEKL. The CDR3 nucleotides are TGCGCCAGCAGCCAAGTATTACCGGGTACGGGGGATGAGCAGTTCTTC. Amino acids: CASSQVLPGTGDEQFF.

This sequence joins TRBV4-1 and TRBJ1-5, with D uncertain. The CDR3 sequence is 13 residues long. With 1 base removed from V and 7 bases from J, the gap between germline ends came to 8 bases. Germline CDR1 MGHRA, CDR2 YSYEKL. The CDR3 loop reads CASSQVDAQPQHF. CDR3 coding DNA: TGCGCCAGCAGCCAAGTCGATGCCCAGCCCCAGCATTTT.

The V gene is TRBV29-1, the J gene TRBJ2-7, with TRBD2 identical over 11 bases. This CDR3 is built from 15 residues. The V gene's germline CDR1 is SQVTM and CDR2 ANQGSEA. V gave up 0 bases and J gave up 6 bases; unmatched junction bases: 7. The DNA of the CDR3 is TGCAGCGTTGAAGATGGTGTAGCGGGGGGGTTCGAGCAGTACTTC. It yields the protein CSVEDGVAGGFEQYF.

This clonotype was detected a few times. The junction and the germline gene differ at one end; a read error may be behind it. DNA for the CDR3: TGTGCTAGCAGCTCCGGACCGAGAGATACGCAGTATTTT. It is translated as CASSSGPRDTQYF. V is TRBV7-7 and J is TRBJ2-3, with D unresolved. CDR3 size: 13 residues. The V gene's germline CDR1 is SSHAT and CDR2 FNYEAQ (reference sequence).

V and J are TRBV7-9 and TRBJ2-7; the D is unclear. Germline V lookup: CDR1 SEHNR, CDR2 FQNEAQ (reference sequence). The CDR3 has 11 amino acids. V was cut by 5 bases and J by 7 bases, with 9 bases left in between. The CDR3 here is CASSPLIEQYV. As DNA, the CDR3 is TGTGCCAGCAGCCCGCTCATTGAGCAGTACGTC.

A few counts support this clonotype. The V gene is TRBV20-1, the J gene TRBJ2-3, with D unresolved. Germline V gene sequence: CDR1 DFQATT, CDR2 SNEGSKA (reference sequence). The ends were cut back, 3 bases at V and 4 bases at J, with 11 bases in the middle. The CDR3 runs 13 residues. The CDR3 loop reads CSASPGAADTQYF. The CDR3 bases are TGCAGTGCTAGCCCCGGCGCCGCAGATACGCAGTATTTT.

Only a few counts were recorded for this clonotype. V gene TRBV20-1 combines with J gene TRBJ2-3; D is undetermined. The CDR3 has 13 amino acids. V was clipped by 0 bases and J by 6 bases, with 10 bases between them. CDR1 DFQATT and CDR2 SNEGSKA come from the germline V gene (reference sequence). Here the CDR3 DNA reads TGCAGTGCTAGAGATCGGGTTAGGGATACGCAGTATTTT. This codes for CSARDRVRDTQYF.

CDR3 bases: TGTGCCTGTCAAAGAGGGACGACGACTGAAGCTTTCTTT. Translated: CACQRGTTTEAFF. The chain employs TRBV30 and TRBJ1-1, with D possibly being TRBD1 (5 bases). Trimming removed 6 bases from V and 5 bases from J, with 16 bases in between. The CDR3 is 13 amino acids. Germline CDR1 reads GTSNPN; CDR2 reads SVGIG (reference sequence). Full variable domain (missing parts from reference TRBV30 and TRBJ1-1): SQTIHQWPATLVQPVGSPLSLECTVEGTSNPNLYWYRQAAGRGLQLLFYSVGIGQISSEVPQNLSASRPQDRQFILSSKKLLLSDSGFYLCACQRGTTTEAFFGQGTRLTVV.

The gene calls are TRBV6-2 or TRBV6-3 and TRBJ1-5; D ambiguous. This CDR3 is built from 16 residues. The germline gives CDR1 MNHEY, CDR2 SVGEGT. V was trimmed by 0 bases and J by 6 bases, leaving 15 bases between them. In nucleotides, the CDR3 is TGTGCCAGCAGTTACTCGATCCACGAGGTGGTTCAGCCCCAGCATTTT. It codes for CASSYSIHEVVQPQHF.

The DNA of the CDR3 is TGTGCCAGCAGCTCGGACAGGGGGCGAGAGGCTTTCTTT. Protein product: CASSSDRGREAFF. This chain links TRBV7-9 with TRBJ1-1; 11 bases fit TRBD1. Germline trimming cut 4 bases from V and 11 bases from J; bases unmatched to any gene: 6. Germline V lookup: CDR1 SEHNR, CDR2 FQNEAQ (reference sequence). CDR3 length equals 13 residues.

This clonotype was found a few times. This chain joins TRBV11-2 and TRBJ2-2, with D perhaps matching TRBD1 (5 bases). This CDR3 has 13 amino acids. Germline CDR1 reads SGHAT; CDR2 reads FQNNGV. The germline V and J ends were trimmed by 5 bases and 4 bases, with 8 bases remaining between them. The CDR3 bases are TGTGCCAGCAGCCGGACAATCACCGGGGAGCTGTTTTTT. Encoded protein: CASSRTITGELFF.

This clonotype was detected a few times. The rearrangement joins TRBV7-2 to TRBJ2-1; D is perhaps TRBD2 (6 bases). Trimming shortened V by 7 bases and J by 8 bases, and 18 bases separated the two germline ends. The CDR3 is 14 residues long. The germline gives CDR1 SGHTA, CDR2 FQGNSA. The CDR3 spells CASNQGLVMDEQFF. The CDR3 nucleotides are TGTGCCAGCAACCAGGGACTCGTCATGGATGAGCAGTTCTTC.

The chain combines TRBV20-1 with TRBJ2-1; D is perhaps TRBD1 or TRBD2 (5 bases each). The CDR3 runs to 14 residues. V lost 3 bases and J 2 bases, leaving 11 bases between the germline ends. Germline V gene data show CDR1 as DFQATT and CDR2 as SNEGSKA (reference sequence). The chain's CDR3 is CSASGAVPYNEQFF. CDR3 nucleotides: TGCAGTGCTAGCGGGGCAGTCCCCTACAATGAGCAGTTCTTC.

The gene calls are TRBV14 and TRBJ2-5; TRBD1 matches at 8 bases. Per the germline V gene, CDR1 is SGHDN and CDR2 is FVKESK. After removal of 2 bases from V and 4 bases from J, the junction contained 6 bases not matched to a gene. The CDR3 runs 15 residues. The CDR3 reads CASSQPQGAGETQYF. CDR3 DNA sequence: TGTGCCAGCAGCCAACCCCAGGGGGCTGGAGAGACCCAGTACTTC.

This clonotype has at least ten counts. The genes are TRBV7-6 and TRBJ2-1; D is perhaps TRBD2 (6 bases). V lost 5 bases and J lost 4, with 12 bases in between. CDR3 length: 14 residues. CDR1 and CDR2 from the germline V gene are SGHVS and FNYEAQ. CDR3 DNA: TGTGCCAGCAGCCCCGTTGGGACTTACAATGAGCAGTTCTTC. As protein: CASSPVGTYNEQFF.

This clonotype was counted a few times. The chain is built from TRBV7-9 and TRBJ1-2, with 8 nucleotides matching TRBD1. This CDR3 contains 14 residues. The V gene end was trimmed by 2 bases and the J gene end by 4 bases; junction bases not matched to a gene: 3. Germline values: CDR1 SEHNR, CDR2 FQNEAQ (reference sequence). DNA of the CDR3: TGTGCCAGCAGCTTATGGGACAGGCCCTATGGCTACACCTTC. Translation: CASSLWDRPYGYTF.

The gene calls are TRBV4-1 and TRBJ1-5; D call uncertain. CDR3 length equals 15 residues. CDR1 and CDR2 (germline): MGHRA, YSYEKL. The DNA for the CDR3 is TGCGTCATCTCCCCCACAGAATATAGCAATCAGCCCCAGCATTTT. Its protein is CVISPTEYSNQPQHF.

The J gene is TRBJ2-3, the V gene TRBV7-2; D is unresolved. The CDR3 loop spans 16 amino acids. V lost 4 bases and J 4 bases, leaving 18 bases between the germline ends. CDR1 and CDR2 from the germline V gene are SGHTA and FQGNSA. In DNA form, the CDR3 reads TGTGCCAGCAGCTCGCACCCGTCCCCTTTCTCAGATACGCAGTATTTT. Amino acid sequence: CASSSHPSPFSDTQYF.

The sample holds many counts of this clonotype. The J gene is TRBJ1-1, the V gene TRBV5-5, with D possibly being TRBD1 (5 bases). The V gene's germline CDR1 is SGHKS and CDR2 YYEKEE (reference sequence). This CDR3 has 14 residues. Trimming pared 5 bases from V and 11 bases from J, leaving 22 bases between. CDR3 amino acids: CASRSIRGGVRAFF. The CDR3 nucleotides read TGTGCCAGCAGGTCGATTAGGGGAGGAGTACGCGCTTTCTTT.

There are a few counts of this clonotype. The chain combines TRBV15 with TRBJ1-5; D uncertain. Germline assignment: CDR1 LNHNV and CDR2 YYDKDF (reference sequence). The CDR3 has 14 amino acids. Trimming cost V 0 bases and J 9 bases, with 12 bases left between them. Here the CDR3 DNA reads TGTGCCACCAGCAGAGACCTCCTCTCTGGGCCCCAGCATTTT. This translates into CATSRDLLSGPQHF.